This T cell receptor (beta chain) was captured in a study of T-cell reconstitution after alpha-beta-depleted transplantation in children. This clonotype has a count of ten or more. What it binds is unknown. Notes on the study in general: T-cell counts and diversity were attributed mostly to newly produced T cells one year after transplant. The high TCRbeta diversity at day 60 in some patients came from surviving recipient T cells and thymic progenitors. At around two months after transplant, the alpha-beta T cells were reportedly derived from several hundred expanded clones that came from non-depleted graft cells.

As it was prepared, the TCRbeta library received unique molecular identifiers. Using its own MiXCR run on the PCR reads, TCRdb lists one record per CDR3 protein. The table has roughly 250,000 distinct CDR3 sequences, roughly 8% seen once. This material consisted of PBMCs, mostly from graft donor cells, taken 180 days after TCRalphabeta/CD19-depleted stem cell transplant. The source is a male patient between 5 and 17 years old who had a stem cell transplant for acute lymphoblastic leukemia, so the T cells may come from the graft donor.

The CDR3: CAIRSQLAVTYEQYF. The CDR3 DNA sequence: TGTGCCATCAGGAGTCAACTAGCGGTAACCTACGAGCAGTACTTC. V usage is TRBV10-3 and J usage is TRBJ2-7; 8 positions match TRBD2. V dropped 6 bases and J dropped 2; count of bases not matched to a gene: 9. This CDR3 region has 15 residues. The germline CDR1 and CDR2 sequences are ENHRY and SYGVKD.